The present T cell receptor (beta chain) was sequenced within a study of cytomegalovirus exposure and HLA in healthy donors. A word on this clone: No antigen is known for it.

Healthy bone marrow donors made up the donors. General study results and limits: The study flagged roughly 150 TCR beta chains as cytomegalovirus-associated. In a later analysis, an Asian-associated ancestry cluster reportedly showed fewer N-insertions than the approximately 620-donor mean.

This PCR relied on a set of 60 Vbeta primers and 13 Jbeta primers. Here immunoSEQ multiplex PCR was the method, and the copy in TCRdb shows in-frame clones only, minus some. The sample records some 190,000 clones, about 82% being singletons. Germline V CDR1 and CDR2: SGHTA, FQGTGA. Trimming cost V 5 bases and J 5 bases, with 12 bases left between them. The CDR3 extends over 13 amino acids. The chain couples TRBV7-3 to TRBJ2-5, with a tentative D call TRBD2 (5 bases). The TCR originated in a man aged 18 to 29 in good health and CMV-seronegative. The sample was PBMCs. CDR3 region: CASSPMGGETQYF. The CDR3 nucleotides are TGTGCCAGCAGCCCTATGGGCGGGGAGACCCAGTACTTC.